What follows are 29 T cell receptor beta chains derived from one specimen sequenced in a study of blood T cells in healthy people across ages. The second PCR ran roughly 7 to 11 cycles with a sample-barcoded 5' primer and J-beta primers. MiXCR, run by TCRdb on the 5' RACE reads, gives a single entry per CDR3 protein. The table records about 600,000 distinct CDR3 sequences, around 50% of them present only once. Sequencing was carried out using blood. The receptors were gathered from a man older than 75 in good health.

At least ten counts were recorded for this clonotype. V and J are TRBV6-5 and TRBJ1-2; 8 bases map to TRBD1. The V gene's germline CDR1 is MNHEY and CDR2 SVGAGI. Trimming at V came to 6 bases and at J to 8 bases, leaving 8 bases not matched to a gene. This CDR3 region has 13 residues. CDR3 amino acids: CASRSGQGNGYTF. CDR3 DNA sequence: TGTGCCAGCAGGAGCGGACAGGGCAACGGCTACACCTTC.

In its sample, this clonotype was seen a few times. The J gene is TRBJ1-5, the V gene TRBV20-1; no clear D. This CDR3 spans 13 amino acids. V lost 1 base, J lost 6 bases, and 10 bases lay in between. Germline V gene data show CDR1 as DFQATT and CDR2 as SNEGSKA (reference sequence). CDR3 bases: TGCAGTGCTAGAGTTATCTTCGGTCAGCCCCAGCATTTT. Its protein product is CSARVIFGQPQHF.

The table lists this clonotype with a count of one. This could be a read error, since a much larger clone is one nucleotide away. The chain has TRBV6-5 and TRBJ2-7, with D unclear. Trimming shortened V by 3 bases and J by 1 base, and 13 bases separated the two germline ends. CDR3 length: 15 residues. Germline CDR1 MNHEY, CDR2 SVGAGI. The CDR3 loop is CASSYAPGVSYEQYF. CDR3 in DNA: TGTGCCAGCAGTTATGCGCCGGGTGTTTCCTACGAGCAGTACTTC.

The chain uses TRBV20-1 and TRBJ2-3; TRBD2 matches 12 bases. The CDR3 totals 15 residues. After removal of 5 bases from V and 4 bases from J, the junction contained 7 bases not matched to a gene. Germline V gene sequence: CDR1 DFQATT, CDR2 SNEGSKA (reference sequence). CDR3: CSAGGLAGLPDTQYF. The DNA for the CDR3 is TGCAGTGCTGGTGGACTAGCGGGATTGCCAGATACGCAGTATTTT.

In its sample, this clonotype was seen a few times. The chain links TRBV29-1 to TRBJ2-7, with D possibly matching TRBD2 (7 bases). CDR1 and CDR2 from the germline V gene are SQVTM and ANQGSEA. V lost 6 bases and J lost 4, with 19 bases in between. This CDR3 has 14 amino acids. This CDR3 is CSVEGGDTTYEQYF. The CDR3 DNA sequence: TGCAGCGTCGAGGGGGGGGACACTACGTACGAGCAGTACTTC.

This chain links TRBV20-1 with TRBJ2-5; possibly TRBD1 or TRBD2 for D (7 bases each). The CDR3 spans 13 residues. V was clipped by 6 bases and J by 5 bases, with 16 bases between them. Germline V gene sequence: CDR1 DFQATT, CDR2 SNEGSKA (reference sequence). CDR3 bases: TGCAGTGCACTCAGACAGGGAGGGGAGACCCAGTACTTC. Translating it yields CSALRQGGETQYF.

V usage is TRBV6-2 or TRBV6-3 and J usage is TRBJ2-3; maybe TRBD2 (7 bases). CDR3 size: 15 residues. V was pared by 1 base and J by 6 bases, with 14 bases between. Germline CDR1 and CDR2: MNHEY and SVGEGT. For the CDR3, the DNA is TGTGCCAGCAGTTACTTCGTGGGGGGGCAGGATACGCAGTATTTT. Its translation: CASSYFVGGQDTQYF.

The chain joins TRBV5-1 to TRBJ1-3, with unresolved D. V lost 2 bases, J lost 1 base, and 13 bases lay in between. The CDR3 contains 16 residues. CDR1 SGHRS and CDR2 YFSETQ come from the germline V gene. The CDR3 DNA reads as TGCGCCAGCAGCTTTGGCCTACTGGAGTCTGGAAACACCATATATTTT. This codes for CASSFGLLESGNTIYF.

The chain links TRBV10-1 to TRBJ2-3; D not certain. This CDR3 comprises 13 residues. Germline-derived CDR1 and CDR2 are WNHNN and SYGVQD (reference sequence). The V gene lost 0 bases and the J gene lost 6 bases, with 7 bases spanning the gap. CDR3 residues: CASSESGWDTQYF. The CDR3 region has the DNA TGCGCCAGCAGTGAGTCGGGATGGGATACGCAGTATTTT.

CDR3 amino acids: CASSHEAGGWAKNIQYF. The DNA of the CDR3 is TGTGCCAGCAGTCACGAAGCGGGAGGATGGGCCAAAAACATTCAGTACTTC. The rearrangement joins TRBV6-8 to TRBJ2-4; 9 nucleotides align to TRBD2. J was trimmed by 1 base and V by 5 bases; bases with no gene match: 9. The CDR3 sequence is 17 residues long. CDR1 and CDR2 from the germline V gene are MNHGY and SAAAGT.

V gene TRBV6-2 or TRBV6-3 combines with J gene TRBJ1-5; unclear D gene. The CDR3 consists of 13 residues. Germline V gene sequence: CDR1 MNHEY, CDR2 SVGEGT. V was pared by 6 bases and J by 3 bases, with 9 bases between. The chain's CDR3 is CASSLTVNQPQHF. The CDR3 bases are TGTGCCAGCAGCCTAACAGTCAATCAGCCCCAGCATTTT.

This clonotype was observed a few times. The chain is built from TRBV12-3 or TRBV12-4 and TRBJ2-1; TRBD2 agrees at 11 bases. The V gene end was trimmed by 5 bases and the J gene end by 8 bases; junction bases not matched to a gene: 11. The CDR3 loop spans 16 amino acids. This chain's CDR3 is CASSPPTSGRIYEQFF. The CDR3 DNA is TGTGCCAGCAGTCCCCCCACTAGCGGGAGAATCTATGAGCAGTTCTTC.

The chain employs TRBV12-3 or TRBV12-4 and TRBJ1-3; D remains ambiguous. V was clipped by 5 bases and J by 4 bases, with 12 bases between them. The CDR3 is 14 residues long. The CDR3: CASSRPGSGNTIYF. CDR3 coding DNA: TGTGCCAGCAGTCGCCCGGGGTCCGGAAACACCATATATTTT.

The rearrangement uses TRBV7-2 and TRBJ2-1, with 11 bases matching TRBD1. The V gene's germline CDR1 is SGHTA and CDR2 FQGNSA. There are 16 residues in the CDR3. V shed 0 bases, J shed 9 bases, and the junction held 7 bases outside the gene matches. The CDR3 region has the DNA TGTGCCAGCAGCTTAGCCGGGACAGGGGGAAAGGGTGAGCAGTTCTTC. It translates to CASSLAGTGGKGEQFF. Combining the CDR3 with reference TRBV7-2 and TRBJ2-1 gives the whole variable domain GAGVSQSPSNKVTEKGKDVELRCDPISGHTALYWYRQSLGQGLEFLIYFQGNSAPDKSGLPSDRFSAERTGGSVSTLTIQRTQQEDSAVYLCASSLAGTGGKGEQFFGPGTRLTVL.

This chain connects TRBV5-1 to TRBJ1-5; D unresolved. Germline V gene sequence: CDR1 SGHRS, CDR2 YFSETQ. V gave up 2 bases and J gave up 1 base, with 7 bases separating them. The CDR3 has 14 residues. The CDR3: CASSLDDSNQPQHF. The CDR3, as DNA: TGCGCCAGCAGCTTAGACGACAGCAATCAGCCCCAGCATTTT. The whole variable domain, filled in from reference TRBV5-1 and TRBJ1-5, reads KAGVTQTPRYLIKTRGQQVTLSCSPISGHRSVSWYQQTPGQGLQFLFEYFSETQRNKGNFPGRFSGRQFSNSRSEMNVSTLELGDSALYLCASSLDDSNQPQHFGDGTRLSIL.

The chain couples TRBV7-2 to TRBJ2-7; D uncertain. The CDR3 runs 13 residues. V gave up 2 bases and J gave up 5 bases, with 10 bases separating them. Germline loops: CDR1 SGHTA, CDR2 FQGNSA. The DNA for the CDR3 is TGTGCCAGCAGCTTATCAACAGCACACGAGCAGTACTTC. This codes for CASSLSTAHEQYF. Full variable domain (outside the CDR3, taken from reference TRBV7-2 and TRBJ2-7): GAGVSQSPSNKVTEKGKDVELRCDPISGHTALYWYRQSLGQGLEFLIYFQGNSAPDKSGLPSDRFSAERTGGSVSTLTIQRTQQEDSAVYLCASSLSTAHEQYFGPGTRLTVT.

This clonotype is a singleton in its sample. The J gene is TRBJ2-2, the V gene TRBV20-1; tentative D call: TRBD2 (6 bases). CDR3 length: 16 residues. Trimming pared 3 bases from V and 2 bases from J, leaving 16 bases between. Germline CDR1 and CDR2: DFQATT and SNEGSKA (reference sequence). CDR3 DNA sequence: TGCAGTGCTAGTACGGTTATTAGCGGAAACACCGGGGAGCTGTTTTTT. It specifies CSASTVISGNTGELFF.

V and J are TRBV20-1 and TRBJ1-2; D gene uncertain. Germline CDR1 DFQATT, CDR2 SNEGSKA (reference sequence). CDR3 length equals 15 residues. Trimming took off 0 bases at V and 3 bases at J, with 14 bases between the two ends. The DNA of the CDR3 is TGCAGTGCTAGAGATAGTCCCCGACGTGACTATGGCTACACCTTC. This gives the protein CSARDSPRRDYGYTF.

This chain joins TRBV28 and TRBJ1-1, with 7 bases aligning to TRBD1. The CDR3 is made up of 22 amino acids. Per the germline V gene, CDR1 is MDHEN and CDR2 is SYDVKM. The V segment lost 4 bases and the J segment 1 base; nucleotides outside the gene matches: 27. In DNA, the CDR3 is TGTGCCAGCAGTTCGCTGCCTCCCGGGACAGCAATTATCCCACCAGCGAACACTGAAGCTTTCTTT. The encoded protein is CASSSLPPGTAIIPPANTEAFF. The full variable domain, rest sourced from reference TRBV28 and TRBJ1-1, is DVKVTQSSRYLVKRTGEKVFLECVQDMDHENMFWYRQDPGLGLRLIYFSYDVKMKEKGDIPEGYSVSREKKERFSLILESASTNQTSMYLCASSSLPPGTAIIPPANTEAFFGQGTRLTVV.

The V gene is TRBV5-6, the J gene TRBJ1-1; D possibly corresponds to TRBD1 (5 bases). The germline V gene encodes CDR1 SGHDT and CDR2 YYEEEE. This CDR3 is built from 15 residues. The germline V and J ends were trimmed by 2 bases and 5 bases, with 16 bases remaining between them. In DNA form, the CDR3 reads TGTGCCAGCAGCTTCAGGGCCGGGGGGTATACTGAAGCTTTCTTT. Translated, it gives CASSFRAGGYTEAFF.

J is TRBJ1-6 and V is TRBV7-2; perhaps TRBD1 as D (5 bases). The V end was cut by 5 bases, the J end by 11 bases, with 13 bases between. CDR1 SGHTA and CDR2 FQGNSA come from the germline V gene. This CDR3 has 13 amino acids. CDR3 amino acids: CASSDTGLTPLHF. DNA for the CDR3: TGTGCCAGCAGCGATACAGGATTGACACCCCTCCACTTT.

This clonotype showed up just a few times. This sequence joins TRBV5-1 and TRBJ2-1; 9 nucleotides align to TRBD2. The CDR3 is made up of 16 amino acids. The germline gives CDR1 SGHRS, CDR2 YFSETQ. Unmatched junction bases numbered 5, after V lost 0 bases and J lost 4 bases. CDR3 in amino acids: CASSLARTSVYNEQFF. CDR3 nucleotides: TGCGCCAGCAGCTTGGCCCGGACTAGCGTTTACAATGAGCAGTTCTTC.

The sample holds a few counts of this clonotype. The V call is TRBV13, the J call TRBJ2-1; no clear D gene. V was trimmed by 3 bases and J by 5 bases, leaving 8 bases between them. There are 13 residues in the CDR3. Looked up from germline, CDR1 is PRHDT and CDR2 is FYEKMQ (reference sequence). The CDR3, as DNA: TGTGCCAGCAGCTTGAAGGGTCACAATGAGCAGTTCTTC. Its translation: CASSLKGHNEQFF.

This clonotype was found once. The junction departs from germline at one end; a sequencing error may be responsible. The rearrangement joins TRBV7-7 to TRBJ2-5, with D possibly TRBD1 on 5 matching bases. The CDR3 is 14 amino acids. Germline lookup yields CDR1 SSHAT and CDR2 FNYEAQ (reference sequence). CDR3 nucleotides: TGTGCTAGCAGCTCAAACTCAGCAGGGGAGACCCAGTACTTC. The encoded protein is CASSSNSAGETQYF.

This clonotype has more than one count but fewer than ten. The chain's CDR3 is CASRYDRTADTQYF. The CDR3 DNA follows: TGTGCCAGCAGGTACGACAGGACCGCAGATACGCAGTATTTT. This chain uses TRBV6-5 with TRBJ2-3; weak D call: TRBD1 (6 bases). Looked up from germline, CDR1 is MNHEY and CDR2 is SVGAGI. With 6 bases removed from V and 4 bases from J, the gap between germline ends came to 14 bases. This CDR3 spans 14 amino acids.

V is TRBV29-1 and J is TRBJ2-1; D tentatively fits TRBD1 or TRBD2 (7 bases each). In germline, CDR1 is SQVTM, CDR2 ANQGSEA. V lost 6 bases and J lost 4, with 19 bases in between. This CDR3 spans 15 amino acids. CDR3 sequence: CSVQGGGGEYNEQFF. The DNA for the CDR3 is TGCAGCGTCCAGGGGGGCGGGGGAGAGTACAATGAGCAGTTCTTC.

The chain recombines TRBV12-3 or TRBV12-4 with TRBJ2-2, with 9 bases fitting TRBD1. CDR3 length equals 15 residues. V lost 4 bases and J lost 7; bases outside the gene matches: 7. The chain's CDR3 is CASSSRQGVGGELFF. As DNA, the CDR3 is TGTGCCAGCAGTTCCCGACAGGGGGTTGGCGGGGAGCTGTTTTTT.

The chain has TRBV12-3 or TRBV12-4 and TRBJ2-2, with D perhaps assigned TRBD1 or TRBD2 (5 bases each). CDR3 size: 13 residues. Trimming stripped 5 bases from V and 7 bases from J, with 11 bases between. CDR3 region: CASSLGTSGELFF. In nucleotides, the CDR3 is TGTGCCAGCAGTCTCGGGACCAGCGGGGAGCTGTTTTTT.

The chain is built from TRBV7-2 and TRBJ2-7; TRBD1 aligns across 7 bases. CDR3 size: 16 residues. Looked up from germline, CDR1 is SGHTA and CDR2 is FQGNSA. J was trimmed by 3 bases and V by 0 bases; bases with no gene match: 8. This CDR3 reads CASSLAQGQEIYEQYF. In DNA, the CDR3 is TGTGCCAGCAGCTTAGCGCAAGGACAGGAGATCTACGAGCAGTACTTC.